This TCR beta chain is drawn from a study of cytomegalovirus exposure and HLA in healthy donors. This clone was detected a few times. The target antigen is unknown. Study conclusions and caveats: Reported performance of the classifier showed diagnosis of cytomegalovirus status with high specificity and sensitivity. Common viral pathogens (according to a later analysis) appeared linked to several of the most significant clusters. In a later analysis, a missense DCLRE1C variant was linked to TCR beta V- and J-gene trimming. Most of the TCR beta V segments (in an earlier analysis) were productive either about 87% or about 30% of the time.

The junction had 7 bases not matched to a gene; V was cut back by 2 bases and J by 2 bases. Germline CDR1 and CDR2: SGHRS and YFSETQ. This CDR3 has 17 amino acids. The PCR ran on 60 Vbeta and 13 Jbeta primers. TCRdb keeps only in-frame clones here, not all; method: immunoSEQ multiplex PCR. In the table there are 130,000 to 150,000 clones, about 70% of which are singletons. The clonotype was recovered from a man younger than 35 in good health and CMV-seronegative. The source material was PBMCs. The chain employs TRBV5-1 and TRBJ1-3, with 10 bases matching TRBD1. Written as DNA, the CDR3 is TGCGCCAGCAGCTTACGGACAGGGGGAGAGGCTGGAAACACCATATATTTT. Its protein product is CASSLRTGGEAGNTIYF.